A selection of T cell receptor beta chains follows, all from one sample in a study of CD8+CD57+ T cells in acquired aplastic anemia. Each CDR3 protein is one row after TCRdb ran MiXCR on the reads. The sample lists some 140,000 distinct CDR3 sequences; about 54% were seen once. Material: sorted CD4+, CD8+, or CD8+CD57+ T cells (not recorded which) from PBMCs. These receptors originate from a human donor with aplastic anemia. The CDR3 runs from the conserved cysteine through the conserved F or W. The D gene is left open where the match is weak. Clone size, where shown, is once, few, many, or a class for clones that have expanded.

TRBV19	.	TRBJ2-2	.	CASQQAGELFF	TGTGCCAGTCAACAGGCCGGGGAGCTGTTTTTT
TRBV24-1	once	TRBJ1-2	TRBD1	CATSESGTDGYTF	TGTGCCACCAGTGAGTCCGGGACAGATGGCTACACCTTC
TRBV20-1	.	TRBJ2-1	.	CSARARGNEQFF	TGCAGTGCTAGAGCCAGGGGCAATGAGCAGTTCTTC
TRBV2	many	TRBJ1-2	TRBD1	CASTPRTGGHNYGYTF	TGTGCGAGCACCCCACGGACAGGGGGCCATAACTATGGCTACACCTTC
TRBV19	.	TRBJ1-1	TRBD1	CASSRDRMNTEAFF	TGTGCCAGTAGTCGGGACAGAATGAACACTGAAGCTTTCTTT
TRBV19	.	TRBJ2-2	.	CASSIGADCYTVIRPGELFF	TGTGCCAGTAGTATTGGGGCTGATTGCTACACAGTAATCCGTCCCGGGGAGCTGTTTTTT
TRBV6-1	many	TRBJ1-2	.	CASSEATFVDYGYTF	TGTGCCAGCAGTGAAGCAACTTTTGTGGACTATGGCTACACCTTC
TRBV25-1	.	TRBJ2-7	TRBD1	CASSQTGTGGPEQYF	TGTGCCAGCAGCCAAACCGGGACAGGGGGCCCCGAGCAGTACTTC
TRBV5-4	.	TRBJ2-7	TRBD1	CASSLPGGEYEQYF	TGTGCCAGCAGCTTGCCAGGGGGCGAGTACGAGCAGTACTTC
TRBV6-1	.	TRBJ2-3	TRBD1	CASQGQGSTDTQYF	TGTGCCAGCCAGGGACAGGGGAGCACAGATACGCAGTATTTT
TRBV4-3	many	TRBJ2-5	.	CASSQDTVTQYF	TGCGCCAGCAGCCAAGATACCGTGACCCAGTACTTC
TRBV24-1	many	TRBJ2-2	TRBD1	CATSDDRVTGELFF	TGTGCCACCAGTGATGACAGGGTTACCGGGGAGCTGTTTTTT
TRBV20-1	.	TRBJ1-1	.	CSASSYSTRWTEAFF	TGCAGTGCCAGCAGTTACTCGACACGGTGGACTGAAGCTTTCTTT
TRBV10-2	.	TRBJ2-7	.	CASSVGGGLNEQYF	TGCGCCAGCAGTGTAGGGGGGGGCTTGAACGAGCAGTACTTC
TRBV7-2	.	TRBJ1-1	TRBD1	CASSPGDRGTEAFF	TGTGCCAGCAGCCCGGGTGACAGGGGCACTGAAGCTTTCTTT
TRBV24-1	.	TRBJ2-1	TRBD2	CATSDGLATNNEQFF	TGTGCCACCAGTGATGGACTAGCGACCAACAATGAGCAGTTCTTC
TRBV7-2	many	TRBJ2-3	TRBD1	CASSLGAGQGAMGDTQYF	TGTGCCAGCAGCTTAGGGGCCGGACAGGGGGCTATGGGAGATACGCAGTATTTT
TRBV19	.	TRBJ2-3	TRBD1	CASTTQGAGTDTQYF	TGTGCCAGTACCACACAGGGGGCAGGGACAGATACGCAGTATTTT
TRBV20-1	.	TRBJ1-6	.	CSARTGNGVSPLHF	TGCAGTGCTCGAACGGGAAATGGTGTATCACCCCTCCACTTT
TRBV13	many	TRBJ2-1	.	CASSPRYNEQFF	TGTGCCAGCAGCCCCCGGTACAATGAGCAGTTCTTC
TRBV27	.	TRBJ2-1	.	CASSLIASNEQFF	TGTGCCAGCAGTTTAATTGCTAGCAATGAGCAGTTCTTC
TRBV29-1	.	TRBJ1-2	.	CSVSIGRGFDYGYTF	TGCAGCGTCAGCATAGGTAGGGGGTTCGATTATGGCTACACCTTC
TRBV19	few	TRBJ2-2	.	CASSTASGGELFF	TGTGCCAGTAGCACAGCCTCGGGCGGGGAGCTGTTTTTT
TRBV29-1	.	TRBJ2-3	.	CSVPGLPTDTQYF	TGCAGCGTTCCGGGCCTACCCACAGATACGCAGTATTTT
TRBV10-3	.	TRBJ1-6	TRBD1	CASSFGGTGLSPLHF	TGTGCCAGCAGTTTTGGGGGGACAGGGTTGTCACCCCTCCACTTT
TRBV4-1	many	TRBJ2-7	.	CASSQDASDDYEQYF	TGCGCCAGCAGCCAAGACGCTAGCGATGACTACGAGCAGTACTTC
TRBV9	.	TRBJ2-1	.	CASSVGENEQFF	TGTGCCAGCAGCGTAGGCGAAAACGAGCAGTTCTTC
TRBV20-1	many	TRBJ1-5	TRBD1	CSARGAGGEIEPQHF	TGCAGTGCTAGGGGGGCAGGGGGCGAGATTGAGCCCCAGCATTTT
TRBV19	.	TRBJ2-1	.	CASSPWDGSVHEQFF	TGTGCCAGTAGTCCCTGGGACGGATCCGTCCATGAGCAGTTCTTC
TRBV5-1	.	TRBJ1-5	TRBD1	CASSPDRGNQPQHF	TGCGCCAGCAGCCCGGACAGGGGCAATCAGCCCCAGCATTTT
TRBV7-6	.	TRBJ1-4	TRBD1	CASSLRDRVGEKLFF	TGTGCCAGCAGCTTAAGGGACAGGGTAGGGGAAAAACTGTTTTTT
TRBV15	.	TRBJ2-6	.	CATSREGPGTGANVLTF	TGTGCCACCAGCAGAGAGGGCCCTGGGACTGGGGCCAACGTCCTGACTTTC
TRBV24-1	few	TRBJ2-7	.	CATSDGAYEQYF	TGTGCCACCAGTGACGGGGCCTACGAGCAGTACTTC
TRBV7-9	.	TRBJ1-1	.	CASSSGGGSEAFF	TGCGCCAGCAGCTCAGGAGGTGGGAGTGAAGCTTTCTTT
TRBV19	once	TRBJ2-7	.	CASSSAGASYEQYF	TGTGCCAGCAGTTCGGCAGGGGCCTCCTACGAGCAGTACTTC
TRBV20-1	.	TRBJ1-1	.	CSAKLAGANTEAFF	TGCAGTGCCAAGCTGGCAGGGGCTAACACTGAAGCTTTCTTT
TRBV2	many	TRBJ2-7	.	CASIGAGYEQYF	TGTGCCAGCATCGGGGCCGGCTACGAGCAGTACTTC
TRBV5-1	.	TRBJ2-5	TRBD1	CASSLVGTGVETQYF	TGCGCCAGCAGCTTGGTGGGGACAGGCGTCGAGACCCAGTACTTC
TRBV29-1	once	TRBJ1-2	TRBD1	CSVETGEWYGYTF	TGCAGCGTTGAAACAGGGGAGTGGTATGGCTACACCTTC
TRBV3-1	many	TRBJ2-3	.	CASSQDGGTDTQYF	TGTGCCAGCAGCCAAGATGGGGGCACAGATACGCAGTATTTT
TRBV20-1	.	TRBJ1-5	TRBD1	CSAEGQGVGQPQHF	TGCAGTGCCGAGGGACAGGGGGTAGGTCAGCCCCAGCATTTT
TRBV20-1	.	TRBJ2-7	TRBD2	CSASRTSGGHEQYF	TGCAGTGCTAGCCGGACTAGCGGGGGCCACGAGCAGTACTTC
TRBV12-3/TRBV12-4	.	TRBJ1-1	.	CASSQENTEAFF	TGTGCCAGCAGCCAGGAGAACACTGAAGCTTTCTTT
TRBV7-6	.	TRBJ2-7	TRBD1	CASRTGGSYEQYF	TGTGCCAGCCGGACAGGGGGGTCCTACGAGCAGTACTTC
TRBV24-1	.	TRBJ2-1	.	CATRGSGPGQFF	TGTGCCACCAGAGGTTCCGGACCGGGGCAGTTCTTC
TRBV12-3/TRBV12-4	many	TRBJ1-1	TRBD1	CASRGTGLLTEAFF	TGTGCCAGCAGGGGGACAGGGCTTTTGACTGAAGCTTTCTTT
TRBV29-1	.	TRBJ1-1	.	CSVDDSIWNTEAFF	TGCAGCGTTGACGATTCCATATGGAACACTGAAGCTTTCTTT
TRBV10-3	few	TRBJ2-5	.	CAISETGGEETQYF	TGTGCCATCAGTGAGACAGGGGGGGAAGAGACCCAGTACTTC
TRBV10-3	.	TRBJ2-2	.	CAISDRNTGELFF	TGTGCCATCAGTGACCGGAACACCGGGGAGCTGTTTTTT
TRBV10-3	once	TRBJ1-3	.	CASSESGGGNTIYF	TGTGCCAGCAGTGAATCGGGGGGTGGAAACACCATATATTTT
TRBV4-2	.	TRBJ2-3	TRBD2	CASSQEMVAGGQRDTQYF	TGTGCCAGCAGCCAAGAAATGGTCGCGGGGGGGCAGAGAGATACGCAGTATTTT
TRBV29-1	.	TRBJ2-1	.	CSVLRVGEQFF	TGCAGCGTTTTGCGCGTGGGTGAGCAGTTCTTC
TRBV12-3/TRBV12-4	many	TRBJ1-5	.	CASSLVWRQPQHF	TGTGCCAGCAGTTTAGTGTGGAGACAGCCCCAGCATTTT
TRBV7-3	.	TRBJ1-1	.	CASTDRQTTEAFF	TGTGCCAGCACCGATAGACAGACCACTGAAGCTTTCTTT